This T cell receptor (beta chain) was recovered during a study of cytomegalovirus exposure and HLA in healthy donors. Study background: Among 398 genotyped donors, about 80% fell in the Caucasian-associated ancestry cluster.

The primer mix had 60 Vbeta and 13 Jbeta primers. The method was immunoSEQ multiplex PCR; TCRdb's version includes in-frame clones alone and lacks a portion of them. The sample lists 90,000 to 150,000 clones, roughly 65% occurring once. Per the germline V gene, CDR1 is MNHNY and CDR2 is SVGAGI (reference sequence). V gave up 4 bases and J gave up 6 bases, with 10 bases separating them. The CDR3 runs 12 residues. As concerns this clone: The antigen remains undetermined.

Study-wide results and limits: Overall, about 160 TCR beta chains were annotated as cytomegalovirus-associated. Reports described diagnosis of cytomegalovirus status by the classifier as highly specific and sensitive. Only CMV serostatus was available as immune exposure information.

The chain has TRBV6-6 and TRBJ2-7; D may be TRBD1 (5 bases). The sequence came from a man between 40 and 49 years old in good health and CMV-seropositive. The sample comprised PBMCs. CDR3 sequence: CASSFRAPEQYF. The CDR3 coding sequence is TGTGCCAGCAGTTTCAGGGCCCCCGAGCAGTACTTC.